These T cell receptor beta chains were read from a single sample in a study of response to subunit inactivated influenza vaccine. TCRdb reanalysed the RT-PCR reads using MiXCR and keeps one entry per CDR3 protein. The sample has fewer than 600,000 distinct CDR3 sequences, 7.2% seen once; the top ten hold around 14%. The sample here was PBMCs from blood, taken 23 to 25 months after vaccination. The receptors stem from a man aged 50-75 years who received an inactivated influenza vaccine. CDR3s include the opening cysteine and the closing phenylalanine or tryptophan. Fields, in order: V gene, CDR3 length, CDR3 protein.

TRBV28,16,CASTNLAGGNTGELFF
TRBV7-3,12,CASTGGGETQYF
TRBV12-3/TRBV12-4,13,CASTFFRGGTIYF
TRBV5-4,19,CASSLAAGLAEINTGELFF
TRBV29-1,14,CSVAGGRSNQPQHF
TRBV3-1,14,CASSQTQGEIEAFF
TRBV7-2,14,CASSFPNGDSGYTF
TRBV10-2,14,CASSELSSYNEQFF
TRBV5-1,21,CASSFSPAGGLLGRVSYEQYF
TRBV9,15,CASSPNIDASYEQYF
TRBV3-1,12,CASSQDRGPAFF
TRBV5-1,14,CASSEGTAGNTIYF
TRBV10-3,16,CAISVVGRTGGGEQYF
TRBV28,16,CASSLLAGDLTDTQYF
TRBV6-5,12,CASRRAGETQYF
TRBV10-3,15,CAISEGPSSGNTIYF
TRBV12-3/TRBV12-4,12,CASSEGLHEQFF
TRBV11-2,13,CASSLGQRGELFF
TRBV29-1,11,CSVQQGDGYTF
TRBV23-1,15,CASGLAGRITDTQYF
TRBV18,17,CASSPGRGTSGGESQYF
TRBV7-2,14,CASRPGTGIHEQYF
TRBV15,16,CATSRDQGTGTGELFF
TRBV20-1,14,CSASGQTLYNEQFF
TRBV24-1,15,CATSDATSAQETQYF
TRBV20-1,16,CSARAWGQGARTEAFF
TRBV19,16,CASSISAGSSYNEQFF
TRBV6-2/TRBV6-3,17,CASIPRDRGHVANVLTF
TRBV3-1,16,CASSRRVGLKNSPLHF
TRBV6-5,16,CASSYSRGQGSYEQYF
TRBV4-3,16,CASSRNRVTGNQPQHF
TRBV5-1,15,CASSLRQAAEEKLFF
TRBV6-2/TRBV6-3,14,CASRTSPVVGEQYF
TRBV5-1,13,CASSTRSSYEQYF
TRBV5-1,16,CASSGGLAGLQETQYF
TRBV20-1,12,CSAATVSYEQYF
TRBV24-1,15,CATRAGGASNQPQHF
TRBV24-1,13,CATGLAGGNEQFF
TRBV20-1,11,CSARYGDGAFF
TRBV27,17,CASSLSNPGQGSYEQYF
TRBV24-1,13,CATSDPLSDTQYF
TRBV4-3,14,CASSQDRAAGELFF
TRBV20-1,12,CSVGTSTNIQYF
TRBV20-1,13,CSARGLSNQPQHF
TRBV9,16,CASSVGPSGRSYEQYF
TRBV5-1,16,CASSLTRGYVPDTQYF
TRBV4-2,17,CASSQVTGVLPYNEQFF